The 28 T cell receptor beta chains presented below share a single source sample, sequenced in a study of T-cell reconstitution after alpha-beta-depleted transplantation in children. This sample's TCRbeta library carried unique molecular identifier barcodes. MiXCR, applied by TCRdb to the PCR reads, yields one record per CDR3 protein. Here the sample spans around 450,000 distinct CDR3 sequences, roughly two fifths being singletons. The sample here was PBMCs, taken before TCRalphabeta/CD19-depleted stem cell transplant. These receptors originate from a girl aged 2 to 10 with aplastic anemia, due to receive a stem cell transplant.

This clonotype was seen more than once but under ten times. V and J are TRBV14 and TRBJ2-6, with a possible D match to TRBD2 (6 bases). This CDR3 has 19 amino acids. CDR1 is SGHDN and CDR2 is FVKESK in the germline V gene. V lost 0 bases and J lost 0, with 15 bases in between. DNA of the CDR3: TGTGCCAGCAGCCAAGAGAGAGGGACTTACCTCTCTGGGGCCAACGTCCTGACTTTC. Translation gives CASSQERGTYLSGANVLTF. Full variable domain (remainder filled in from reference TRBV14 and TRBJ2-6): EAGVTQFPSHSVIEKGQTVTLRCDPISGHDNLYWYRRVMGKEIKFLLHFVKESKQDESGMPNNRFLAERTGGTYSTLKVQPAELEDSGVYFCASSQERGTYLSGANVLTFGAGSRLTVL.

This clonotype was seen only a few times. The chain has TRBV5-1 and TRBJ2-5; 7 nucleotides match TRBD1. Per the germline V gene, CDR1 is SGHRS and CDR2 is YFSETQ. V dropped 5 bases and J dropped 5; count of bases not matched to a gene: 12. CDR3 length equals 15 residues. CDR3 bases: TGCGCCAGCAGTTTGACGACAGGGAAGAGGGAGACCCAGTACTTC. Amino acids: CASSLTTGKRETQYF. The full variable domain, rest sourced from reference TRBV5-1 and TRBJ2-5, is KAGVTQTPRYLIKTRGQQVTLSCSPISGHRSVSWYQQTPGQGLQFLFEYFSETQRNKGNFPGRFSGRQFSNSRSEMNVSTLELGDSALYLCASSLTTGKRETQYFGPGTRLLVL.

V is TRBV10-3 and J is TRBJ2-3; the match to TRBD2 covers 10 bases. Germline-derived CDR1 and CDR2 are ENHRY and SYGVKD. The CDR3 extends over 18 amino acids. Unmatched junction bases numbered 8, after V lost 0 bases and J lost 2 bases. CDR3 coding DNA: TGTGCCATCAGTGAGTCGTCCCATAGCGGGGGGCCCACAGATACGCAGTATTTT. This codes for CAISESSHSGGPTDTQYF.

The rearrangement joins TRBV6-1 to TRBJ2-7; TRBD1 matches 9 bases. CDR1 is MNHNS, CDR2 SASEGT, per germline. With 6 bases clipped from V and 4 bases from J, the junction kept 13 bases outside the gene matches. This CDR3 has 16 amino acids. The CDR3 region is CASSLSAGTGQYEQYF. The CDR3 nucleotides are TGTGCCAGCAGCTTGTCCGCCGGGACAGGGCAGTACGAGCAGTACTTC.

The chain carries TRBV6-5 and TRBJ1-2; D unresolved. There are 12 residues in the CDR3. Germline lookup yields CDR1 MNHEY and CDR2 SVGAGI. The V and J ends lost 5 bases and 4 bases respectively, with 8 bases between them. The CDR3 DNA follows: TGTGCCAGCAGTCCCGGGGTCTATGGCTACACCTTC. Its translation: CASSPGVYGYTF.

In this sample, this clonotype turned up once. CDR3 sequence: CASSTPRETGNYEQYF. The CDR3 nucleotides read TGTGCCAGCAGTACACCCCGGGAGACAGGGAACTACGAGCAGTACTTC. V gene TRBV27 combines with J gene TRBJ2-7, with D possibly matching TRBD1 (7 bases). This CDR3 is 16 amino acids long. The germline gives CDR1 MNHEY, CDR2 SMNVEV (reference sequence). V was trimmed by 5 bases and J by 3 bases, leaving 20 bases between them.

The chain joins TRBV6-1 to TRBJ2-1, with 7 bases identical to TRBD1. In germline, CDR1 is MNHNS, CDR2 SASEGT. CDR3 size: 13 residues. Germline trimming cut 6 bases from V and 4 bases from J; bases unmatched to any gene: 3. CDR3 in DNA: TGTGCCAGCAGCCAGGGGGTTTACAATGAGCAGTTCTTC. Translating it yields CASSQGVYNEQFF.

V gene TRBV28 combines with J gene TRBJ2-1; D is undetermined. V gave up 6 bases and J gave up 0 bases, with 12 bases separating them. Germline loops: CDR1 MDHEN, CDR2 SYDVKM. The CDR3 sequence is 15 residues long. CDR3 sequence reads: CASSRRTSSYNEQFF. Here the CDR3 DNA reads TGTGCCAGCAGCCGTAGGACGAGCTCCTACAATGAGCAGTTCTTC. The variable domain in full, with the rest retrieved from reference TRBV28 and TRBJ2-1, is DVKVTQSSRYLVKRTGEKVFLECVQDMDHENMFWYRQDPGLGLRLIYFSYDVKMKEKGDIPEGYSVSREKKERFSLILESASTNQTSMYLCASSRRTSSYNEQFFGPGTRLTVL.

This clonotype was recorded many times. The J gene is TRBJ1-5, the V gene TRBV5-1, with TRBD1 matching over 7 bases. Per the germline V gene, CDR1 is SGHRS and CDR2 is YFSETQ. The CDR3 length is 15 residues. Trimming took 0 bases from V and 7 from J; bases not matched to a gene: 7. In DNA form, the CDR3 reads TGCGCCAGCAGCTTGGGTGGGGACAGAGACCAGCCCCAGCATTTT. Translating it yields CASSLGGDRDQPQHF.

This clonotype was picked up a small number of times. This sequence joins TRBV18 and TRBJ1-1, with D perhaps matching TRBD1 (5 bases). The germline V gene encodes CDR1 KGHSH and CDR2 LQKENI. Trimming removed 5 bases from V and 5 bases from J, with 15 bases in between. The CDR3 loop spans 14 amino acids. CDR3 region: CASSTQEGRTEAFF. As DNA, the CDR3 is TGTGCCAGCTCAACCCAAGAGGGGCGGACTGAAGCTTTCTTT.

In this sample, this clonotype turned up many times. CDR3 sequence: CASSVVWGDLDEQFF. In DNA form, the CDR3 reads TGTGCCAGCAGCGTAGTGTGGGGAGACTTGGATGAGCAGTTCTTC. This chain joins TRBV9 and TRBJ2-1; D is perhaps TRBD2 (5 bases). In germline, CDR1 is SGDLS, CDR2 YYNGEE. V dropped 0 bases and J dropped 8 bases, with 15 bases sitting between them. The CDR3 has 15 residues.

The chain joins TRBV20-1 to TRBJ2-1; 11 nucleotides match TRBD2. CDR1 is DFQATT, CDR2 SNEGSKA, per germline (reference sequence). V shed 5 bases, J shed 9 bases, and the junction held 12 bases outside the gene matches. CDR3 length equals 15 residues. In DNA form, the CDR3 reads TGCAGTGCTGTCTTTAGCGGGAGGGCCACTACTGAGCAGTTCTTC. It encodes CSAVFSGRATTEQFF.

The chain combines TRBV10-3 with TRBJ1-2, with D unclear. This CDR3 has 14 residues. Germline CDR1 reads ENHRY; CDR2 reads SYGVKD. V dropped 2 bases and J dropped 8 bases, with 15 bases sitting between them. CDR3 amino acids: CAISEGSQGYGYTF. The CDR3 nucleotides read TGTGCCATCAGTGAGGGGTCCCAAGGATACGGCTACACCTTC.

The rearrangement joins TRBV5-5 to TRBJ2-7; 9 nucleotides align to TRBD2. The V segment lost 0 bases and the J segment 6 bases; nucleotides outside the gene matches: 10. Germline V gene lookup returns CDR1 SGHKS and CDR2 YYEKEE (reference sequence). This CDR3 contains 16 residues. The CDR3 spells CASSLDFGWTSVEQYF. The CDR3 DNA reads TGTGCCAGCAGCTTGGATTTTGGCTGGACTAGCGTCGAGCAGTACTTC.

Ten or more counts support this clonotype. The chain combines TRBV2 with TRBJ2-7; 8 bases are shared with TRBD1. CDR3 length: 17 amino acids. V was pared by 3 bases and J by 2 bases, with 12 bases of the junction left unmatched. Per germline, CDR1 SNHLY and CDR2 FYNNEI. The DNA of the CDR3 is TGTGCCAGCAGTGATCCCTCTGGACAGGGCCAAACCTACGAGCAGTACTTC. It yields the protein CASSDPSGQGQTYEQYF.

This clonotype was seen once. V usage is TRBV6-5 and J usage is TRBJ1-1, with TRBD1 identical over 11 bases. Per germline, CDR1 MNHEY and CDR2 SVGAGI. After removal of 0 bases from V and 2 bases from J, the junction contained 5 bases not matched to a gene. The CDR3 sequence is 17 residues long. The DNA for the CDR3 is TGTGCCAGCAGTTACTCGGACAGGGGGCGGGCTAACACTGAAGCTTTCTTT. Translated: CASSYSDRGRANTEAFF.

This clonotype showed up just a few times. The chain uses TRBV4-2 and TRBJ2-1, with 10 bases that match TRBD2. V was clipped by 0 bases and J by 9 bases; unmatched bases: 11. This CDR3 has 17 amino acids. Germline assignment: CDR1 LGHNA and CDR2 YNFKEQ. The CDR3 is CASSQDRRAGGKAEQFF. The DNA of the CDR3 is TGTGCCAGCAGCCAAGATCGCCGAGCGGGAGGGAAAGCTGAGCAGTTCTTC.

CDR3 residues: CASSLEVLEGGEQFF. CDR3 coding DNA: TGTGCCAGCAGCTTGGAGGTTCTGGAGGGGGGAGAGCAGTTCTTC. The V and J genes are TRBV5-5 and TRBJ2-1, with D perhaps given as TRBD1 or TRBD2 (6 bases each). In germline, CDR1 is SGHKS, CDR2 YYEKEE (reference sequence). The CDR3 loop spans 15 amino acids. V dropped 0 bases and J dropped 10 bases, with 17 bases sitting between them.

In DNA form, the CDR3 reads TGCAGTGCTATGGACGTAGCGGGAACCTACGAGCAGTACTTC. Protein sequence: CSAMDVAGTYEQYF. The rearrangement links TRBV20-1 to TRBJ2-7, with 8 bases matching TRBD2. CDR3 size: 14 residues. CDR1 and CDR2 (germline): DFQATT, SNEGSKA (reference sequence). Unmatched junction bases numbered 7, after V lost 4 bases and J lost 2 bases.

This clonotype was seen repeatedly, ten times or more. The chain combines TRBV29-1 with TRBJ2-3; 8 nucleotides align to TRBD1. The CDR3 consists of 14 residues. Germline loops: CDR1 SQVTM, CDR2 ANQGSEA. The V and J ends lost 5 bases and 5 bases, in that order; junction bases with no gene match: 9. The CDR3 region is CSVSAGGSIDTQYF. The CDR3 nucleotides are TGCAGCGTTTCGGCAGGGGGCTCTATAGATACGCAGTATTTT.

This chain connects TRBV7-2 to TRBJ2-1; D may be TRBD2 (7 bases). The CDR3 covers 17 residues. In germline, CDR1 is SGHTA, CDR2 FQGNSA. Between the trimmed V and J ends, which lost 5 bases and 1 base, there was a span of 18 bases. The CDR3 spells CASSQGGGKGSYNEQFF. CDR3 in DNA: TGTGCCAGCAGCCAAGGGGGGGGGAAAGGATCCTACAATGAGCAGTTCTTC.

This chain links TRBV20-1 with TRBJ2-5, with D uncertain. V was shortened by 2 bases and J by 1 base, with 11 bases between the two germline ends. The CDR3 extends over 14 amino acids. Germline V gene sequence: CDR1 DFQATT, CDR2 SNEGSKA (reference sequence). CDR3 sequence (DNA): TGCAGTGCTAGACATCTACTTTTCCAAGAGACCCAGTACTTC. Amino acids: CSARHLLFQETQYF.

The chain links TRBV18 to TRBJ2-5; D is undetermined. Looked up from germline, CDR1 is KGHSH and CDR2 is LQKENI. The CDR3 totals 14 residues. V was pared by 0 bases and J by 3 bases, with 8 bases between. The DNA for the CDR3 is TGTGCCAGCTCACCACCCAGTGGAAAAGAGACCCAGTACTTC. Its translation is CASSPPSGKETQYF.

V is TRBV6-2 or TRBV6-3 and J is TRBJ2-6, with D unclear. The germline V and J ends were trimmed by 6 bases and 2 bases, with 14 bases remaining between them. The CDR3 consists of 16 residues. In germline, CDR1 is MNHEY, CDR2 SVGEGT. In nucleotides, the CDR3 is TGTGCCAGCAGGTACGAAGCCCTCACTGGGGCCAACGTCCTGACTTTC. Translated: CASRYEALTGANVLTF.

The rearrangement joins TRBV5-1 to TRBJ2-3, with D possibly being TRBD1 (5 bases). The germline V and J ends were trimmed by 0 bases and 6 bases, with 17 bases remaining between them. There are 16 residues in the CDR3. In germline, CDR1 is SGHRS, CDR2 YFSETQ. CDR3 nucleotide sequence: TGCGCCAGCAGCTTGGCCGGCAGGGAAGAGGTGGATACGCAGTATTTT. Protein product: CASSLAGREEVDTQYF.

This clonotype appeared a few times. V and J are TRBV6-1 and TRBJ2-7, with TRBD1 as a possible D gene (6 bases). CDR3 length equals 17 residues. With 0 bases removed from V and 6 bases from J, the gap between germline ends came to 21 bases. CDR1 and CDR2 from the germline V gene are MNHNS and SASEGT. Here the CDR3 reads CASSEALRGQGSLEQYF. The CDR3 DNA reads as TGTGCCAGCAGTGAAGCGCTTCGAGGGCAGGGGAGCCTCGAGCAGTACTTC.

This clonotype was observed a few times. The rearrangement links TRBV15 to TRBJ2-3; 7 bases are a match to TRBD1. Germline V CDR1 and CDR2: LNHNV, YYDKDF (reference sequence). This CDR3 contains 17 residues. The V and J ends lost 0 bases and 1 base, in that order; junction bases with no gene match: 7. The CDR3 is CATSRDSTGSRTDTQYF. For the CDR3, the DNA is TGTGCCACCAGCAGAGATTCGACAGGGAGTCGCACAGATACGCAGTATTTT.

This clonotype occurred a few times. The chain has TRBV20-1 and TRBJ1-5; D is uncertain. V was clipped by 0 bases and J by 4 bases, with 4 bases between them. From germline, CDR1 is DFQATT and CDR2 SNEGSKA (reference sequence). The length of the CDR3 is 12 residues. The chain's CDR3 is CSARDKNQPQHF. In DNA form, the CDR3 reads TGCAGTGCTAGAGACAAAAATCAGCCCCAGCATTTT.